The rows below give T cell receptor beta chains drawn from one sample of a study of technical replicates of blood from a handful of donors. Profiled with immunoSEQ multiplex PCR; TCRdb holds only in-frame clones, not every one. The repertoire has 70,000 to 90,000 clones, around 90% of them found once; the top ten carry around 0.25%. Specimen: T cells isolated from PBMCs. These receptors were taken from a human donor in good health. Each CDR3 is given without its conserved first and last residue.

J gene	V gene	CDR3 protein
TRBJ1-1	TRBV5-1	ASSPGQGADEAF
TRBJ2-1	TRBV27	ASSQSEAGGREQF
TRBJ2-2	TRBV4-1	ASSRGPANTGELF
TRBJ2-5	TRBV28	ASSPPDRVAGQETQY
TRBJ1-1	TRBV13	ASSFQSGGYENSTEAF
TRBJ2-3	TRBV5-1	ASSLDRRENTQY
TRBJ1-5	TRBV27	ASSPSGDQPQH
TRBJ1-2	TRBV10-2	ASSESPVNYGYT
TRBJ1-6	TRBV11-1	ASSWGDRNNSPLH
TRBJ2-2	TRBV6-5	AAAGQANTGELF
TRBJ2-5	TRBV19	ATTQTTGLAGETQY
TRBJ2-2	TRBV11-3	ASSPQGATGELF
TRBJ2-1	TRBV4-2	ASSDGLAGGRNEQF
TRBJ2-7	TRBV2	ASSEARGYEQY
TRBJ1-5	TRBV10-2	ATVTGLNQPQH
TRBJ1-2	TRBV6-1	ASKTTGSSAGYT
TRBJ2-5	TRBV5-4	ASSSRTGPETQY
TRBJ1-5	TRBV27	ASGQDSNQPQH
TRBJ2-1	TRBV10-3	AISVGDRDYNEQF
TRBJ2-3	TRBV27	ASSPTGGLTDTQY
TRBJ2-5	TRBV7-9	ASSSGRTSGQETQY
TRBJ2-1	TRBV2	ASSESGLVLYNEQF
TRBJ2-7	TRBV6-5	ASSKEYEQY
TRBJ2-5	TRBV4-2	ASSDRQGGETQY
TRBJ2-7	TRBV28	ASSLPRLAGSLIYEQY
TRBJ2-1	TRBV5-6	ASSQGAVGEQF
TRBJ2-7	TRBV6-5	ASSYWAGKGYYEQY
TRBJ2-1	TRBV29-1	SAAGDRAYNEQF
TRBJ1-1	TRBV7-6	ASSSGGTVEAF
TRBJ2-3	TRBV2	ASRTSGGPPSTRDTQY
TRBJ2-7	TRBV28	ASSLPTSGGDLYEQY
TRBJ2-3	TRBV5-1	ASSGPDTDTQY
TRBJ1-2	TRBV27	ASFTANYGYT
TRBJ2-5	TRBV27	ASSLNSGGASQY
TRBJ2-1	TRBV4-2	ASSQGMVRDNEQF
TRBJ1-1	TRBV4-1	ASSLGQSNTEAF
TRBJ1-4	TRBV21-1	ASRKLRRRRTTNEKLF
TRBJ1-2	TRBV6-1	ASSDPGQGIYGYT
TRBJ2-7	TRBV5-1	ASSTDSSALGEQY
TRBJ2-7	TRBV2	ASRPNFDSYEQY
TRBJ2-3	TRBV30	AWTAGGGPPTDTQY
TRBJ1-2	TRBV25-1	ASSETGVGYGYT
TRBJ2-3	TRBV5-6	ASSLALSGGGATDTQY
TRBJ2-5	TRBV2	ASTEREGLGETQY
TRBJ1-1	TRBV7-6	ASSPRGGTEAF
TRBJ2-3	TRBV6-5	ASSSSLAGGTDTQY
TRBJ2-3	TRBV14	ASSKRDLDVGTDTQY
TRBJ1-2	TRBV19	ASSPDRRYGYT
TRBJ1-1	TRBV19	ASSIYTYKRDTEAF
TRBJ2-1	TRBV7-2	ASSSPKKGLAVVYNEQF